The 7 T cell receptor beta chains reported below all come from one sample, sequenced in a study of T cells in Graves' hyperthyroidism and ophthalmopathy (dated by TCRdb to between 2018 and 2020). The library was prepared using multiplex PCR. The instrument was an Illumina HiSeq 2000. Amplification of TCR beta CDR3 regions was carried out from RNA transcripts. The TCR CDR3 was subjected to a first round of RT-PCR using the HTBI primer set and the Qiagen OneStep RT-PCR kit. TCRdb cleaned the public reads at Q25 with fastp, built clones with MiXCR and kept in-frame beta chains. Every CDR3 protein is listed once, alongside the most common genes and DNA of its rows. Present in this sample are around 690,000 distinct CDR3 sequences, approximately 15% of which were seen just once. In total, the top ten clones hold around a sixth of the sample. The sample comprised blood. The receptors originated from a man between 45 and 60 years old with Graves' hyperthyroidism.

The table lists this clonotype with many counts. V gene TRBV12-3 or TRBV12-4 combines with J gene TRBJ1-4; a weak D match, TRBD1 (5 bases). V was pared by 6 bases and J by 8 bases, with 19 bases between. The CDR3 extends over 15 amino acids. The CDR3 spells CASSLEVGLGEKLFF. CDR3 coding DNA: TGTGCCAGCAGCCTCGAGGTGGGGCTGGGGGAAAAACTGTTTTTT.

This clonotype was found a few times. The rearrangement uses TRBV7-9 and TRBJ1-5; tentatively, D is TRBD1 (5 bases). CDR1 is SEHNR and CDR2 is FQNEAQ in the germline V gene (reference sequence). The length of the CDR3 is 14 residues. V was clipped by 5 bases and J by 5 bases, with 13 bases between them. CDR3 protein: CASSVTGSDQPQHF. The CDR3 DNA follows: TGTGCCAGCAGCGTAACAGGCTCCGATCAGCCCCAGCATTTT. The variable domain in full, with the rest retrieved from reference TRBV7-9 and TRBJ1-5, is DTGVSQNPRHKITKRGQNVTFRCDPISEHNRLYWYRQTLGQGPEFLTYFQNEAQLEKSRLLSDRFSAERPKGSFSTLEIQRTEQGDSAMYLCASSVTGSDQPQHFGDGTRLSIL.

This clonotype was detected ten times or more. The chain couples TRBV5-8 to TRBJ1-1; a weak D match, TRBD1 (6 bases). CDR3 length: 15 residues. Per the germline V gene, CDR1 is SGHTS and CDR2 is YDEGEE. Trimming left V 4 bases short and J 1 base short, with 14 bases between. The CDR3 DNA reads TGTGCCAGCAGCGCACCAGAGACAGGGAACACTGAAGCTTTCTTT. It codes for CASSAPETGNTEAFF.

This clonotype was seen at least ten times. The CDR3 DNA reads as TGTGCCAGCAGTTTAGGGGGAGGTCCCTACAATGAGCAGTTCTTC. It encodes CASSLGGGPYNEQFF. V and J are TRBV12-3 or TRBV12-4 and TRBJ2-1, with D maybe TRBD2 (6 bases). This CDR3 comprises 15 residues. V gave up 1 base and J gave up 2 bases, with 9 bases separating them.

The V call is TRBV6-2 or TRBV6-3, the J call TRBJ1-1, with a possible D match to TRBD1 (6 bases). The length of the CDR3 is 13 residues. Germline lookup yields CDR1 MNHEY and CDR2 SVGEGT. V was shortened by 2 bases and J by 4 bases, with 8 bases between the two germline ends. The CDR3 protein is CASSYRGLTEAFF. As DNA, the CDR3 is TGTGCCAGCAGTTACCGGGGGCTCACTGAAGCTTTCTTT.

This clonotype was detected only a few times. The gene calls are TRBV19 and TRBJ2-2, with D possibly being TRBD1 or TRBD2 (6 bases each). The CDR3 totals 13 residues. Trimming removed 3 bases from V and 6 bases from J, with 8 bases in between. CDR1 and CDR2 (germline): LNHDA, SQIVND (reference sequence). CDR3: CASSMEGAGELFF. In DNA form, the CDR3 reads TGTGCCAGTAGTATGGAGGGGGCCGGGGAGCTGTTTTTT.

This clonotype was seen at least ten times. The chain employs TRBV7-9 and TRBJ1-1; D gene ambiguous. Germline assignment: CDR1 SEHNR and CDR2 FQNEAQ (reference sequence). The germline V and J ends were trimmed by 5 bases and 3 bases, with 7 bases remaining between them. The CDR3 runs 12 residues. This CDR3 reads CASSPWDTEAFF. DNA of the CDR3: TGTGCCAGCAGCCCTTGGGACACTGAAGCTTTCTTT.